This T cell receptor beta chain is from a study of spatial heterogeneity in lung cancer. Time point: sample taken at primary tumor resection. Unsorted whole RNA of tumor, nontumor lung or frozen PBMC was sequenced. Each molecule of TCR cDNA was tagged with one unique molecular identifier. TCRdb re-called the 5' RACE reads with MiXCR, one entry per CDR3 protein. The data hold more than 10,000 distinct CDR3 sequences, with less than 4.5% observed a single time. This clonotype was observed at least ten times. The CDR3 is made up of 14 amino acids. J was trimmed by 11 bases and V by 5 bases; bases with no gene match: 12. The germline V gene encodes CDR1 DFQATT and CDR2 SNEGSKA (reference sequence).

The sequenced sample was PBMCs, obtained at surgery. This sequence originates from a male donor with early-stage non-small cell lung cancer. The chain recombines TRBV20-1 with TRBJ2-6; 7 bases match TRBD1. CDR3 nucleotide sequence: TGCAGTGCTCCCCGAGGACAGGACTCTCACGTCCTGACTTTC. It translates to CSAPRGQDSHVLTF.